Described below is a single TCR beta chain sequence and its context. Antigen specificity is unknown. This sample is drawn from a study of vaccination effects on CD4 cells after COVID-19. Study-level points and caveats: Among infection- and vaccine-induced clones, marked clonal contraction occurred late after vaccination. Few convalescent patients were studied, and early post-infection samples were lacking.

This CDR3 is built from 14 residues. CDR1 and CDR2 (germline): SGHRS, YFSETQ. V trimming: 1 base; J trimming: 5 bases; junction bases outside the gene matches: 3. Profiling relied on immunoSEQ multiplex PCR, and the TCRdb table lists in-frame clones only, not all of them. This table holds over 55,000 clones, 75% found once. The ViraFEST assay expanded antigen-specific CD4+ T cells with viral peptide pools before sequencing. Subsequent to a culture period of more than 9 days, CD4+ T cells were isolated. Vaccine recipients lacked prior SARS-CoV-2 infection and had negative nucleocapsid antibodies. Each culture well received about 1.8 million PBMC. These cells were then cultured in IMDM with roughly 9 IU/ml IL-2 and about 9.4 ug/ml peptides. At days 3 and 7, half of the medium was exchanged for IL-2 medium.

Sequencing was performed on CD4+ T cells from PBMCs cultured with HCoV-OC43 spike peptides, taken before COVID-19 vaccination. Subset defined: HCoV-OC43 spike overlapping peptide pool stimulation. This clonotype was sampled from a human donor who received a COVID-19 vaccine. This sequence joins TRBV5-1 and TRBJ2-3; TRBD2 matches 8 bases. For the CDR3, the DNA is TGCGCCAGCAGCTTGCGGGGGGGCCGAGATACGCAGTATTTT. It translates to CASSLRGGRDTQYF.